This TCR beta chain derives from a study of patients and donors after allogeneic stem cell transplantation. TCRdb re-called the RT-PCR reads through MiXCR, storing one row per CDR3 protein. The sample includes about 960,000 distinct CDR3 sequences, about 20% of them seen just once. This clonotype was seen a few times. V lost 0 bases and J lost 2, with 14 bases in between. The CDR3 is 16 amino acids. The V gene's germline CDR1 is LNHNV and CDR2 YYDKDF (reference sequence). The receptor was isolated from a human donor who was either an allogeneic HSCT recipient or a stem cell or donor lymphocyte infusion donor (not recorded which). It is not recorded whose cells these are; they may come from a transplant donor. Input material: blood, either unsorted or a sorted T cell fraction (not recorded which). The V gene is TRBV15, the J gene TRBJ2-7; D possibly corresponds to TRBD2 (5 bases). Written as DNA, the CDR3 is TGTGCCACCAGCAGAGATCAAGCGAGGGCTACCTACGAGCAGTACTTC. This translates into CATSRDQARATYEQYF.